Presented here are 8 T cell receptor beta chains from one specimen sequenced in a study of TIL therapy for anti-PD-1-resistant metastatic lung cancer. Specified time point: pre-treatment sample, taken before nivolumab and TIL therapy. Tumor tissue came from excised metastases, mostly pleural nodules or supraclavicular lymph nodes. The libraries were made with immunoSEQ v3. Data came from immunoSEQ multiplex PCR; TCRdb stores just in-frame clones and leaves some out. Of approximately 23,000 clones listed, about 60% are singletons. The specimen comprised tumor tissue, sampled at baseline. Receptors originate from a woman between 25 and 80 years old with non-small cell lung cancer.

This clone appeared a single time. This sequence joins TRBV6-5 and TRBJ2-7; D remains unclear. CDR1 MNHEY and CDR2 SVGAGI come from the germline V gene. There are 15 residues in the CDR3. V gave up 6 bases and J gave up 5 bases, with 20 bases separating them. CDR3 sequence: CASSPRWSAVHEQYF. CDR3 coding DNA: TGTGCCAGCAGCCCCCGGTGGTCTGCGGTCCACGAGCAGTACTTC.

This clone was detected a few times. This chain links TRBV29-1 with TRBJ1-1; D gene uncertain. V shed 8 bases and J shed 1 base, with 20 bases lying between them. There are 15 residues in the CDR3. Germline CDR1 and CDR2: SQVTM and ANQGSEA. Here the CDR3 DNA reads TGCAGCTACCGGTGGGGATCTCGGGAGAACACTGAAGCTTTCTTT. Protein product: CSYRWGSRENTEAFF.

The chain is built from TRBV4-1 and TRBJ1-5; D gene uncertain. Germline V CDR1 and CDR2: MGHRA, YSYEKL. The CDR3 length is 15 residues. Trimming pared 1 base from V and 3 bases from J, leaving 10 bases between. The CDR3 loop reads CASSQVWTYNQPQHF. CDR3 coding DNA: TGCGCCAGCAGCCAAGTATGGACCTACAATCAGCCCCAGCATTTT.

V gene TRBV7-8 combines with J gene TRBJ2-7; 9 bases line up with TRBD2. There are 16 residues in the CDR3. Germline CDR1 is SGHVS and CDR2 is FQNEAQ. The J segment lost 3 bases and the V segment lost 2 bases, leaving 8 bases of the junction unmatched. CDR3 protein: CASSLIMTSGHYEQYF. CDR3 nucleotides: TGTGCCAGCAGCTTAATCATGACTAGCGGACACTACGAGCAGTACTTC.

The V gene is TRBV7-9, the J gene TRBJ2-5; TRBD2 is a possible D gene (6 bases). The germline V gene has CDR1 SEHNR and CDR2 FQNEAQ (reference sequence). Trimming took off 0 bases at V and 5 bases at J, with 10 bases between the two ends. The CDR3 totals 14 residues. The CDR3 DNA follows: TGTGCCAGCAGCTTAGCGGAGGGTCGGGAGACCCAGTACTTC. It translates to CASSLAEGRETQYF.

The chain couples TRBV12-2 to TRBJ2-2. TRBV12-2 has pseudogene status. The CDR3 runs to 16 residues. The CDR3 DNA reads TGTGCAAGTCGCCGGCGGACGGAAAGGCCCACCGGGGAGCTGTTTTTT. Translated, it gives CASRRRTERPTGELFF.

V usage is TRBV2 and J usage is TRBJ1-2; D is possibly TRBD1 (6 bases). Deletions cut 11 bases from V and 7 bases from J, with 26 bases between. The CDR3 runs to 15 residues. CDR1 is SNHLY, CDR2 FYNNEI, per germline. The CDR3 loop is CAGFEGGNLRSGYTF. The CDR3 DNA is TGTGCCGGATTTGAAGGGGGGAATCTCCGAAGTGGCTACACCTTC.

The chain links TRBV15 to TRBJ2-3; the match to TRBD2 covers 11 bases. This CDR3 is built from 16 residues. Germline V gives CDR1 LNHNV, CDR2 YYDKDF (reference sequence). The V and J ends lost 5 bases and 3 bases, in that order; junction bases with no gene match: 7. Here the CDR3 DNA reads TGTGCCACCAGCGCACTAGCGGGAGTTTCTACAGATACGCAGTATTTT. It translates to CATSALAGVSTDTQYF.